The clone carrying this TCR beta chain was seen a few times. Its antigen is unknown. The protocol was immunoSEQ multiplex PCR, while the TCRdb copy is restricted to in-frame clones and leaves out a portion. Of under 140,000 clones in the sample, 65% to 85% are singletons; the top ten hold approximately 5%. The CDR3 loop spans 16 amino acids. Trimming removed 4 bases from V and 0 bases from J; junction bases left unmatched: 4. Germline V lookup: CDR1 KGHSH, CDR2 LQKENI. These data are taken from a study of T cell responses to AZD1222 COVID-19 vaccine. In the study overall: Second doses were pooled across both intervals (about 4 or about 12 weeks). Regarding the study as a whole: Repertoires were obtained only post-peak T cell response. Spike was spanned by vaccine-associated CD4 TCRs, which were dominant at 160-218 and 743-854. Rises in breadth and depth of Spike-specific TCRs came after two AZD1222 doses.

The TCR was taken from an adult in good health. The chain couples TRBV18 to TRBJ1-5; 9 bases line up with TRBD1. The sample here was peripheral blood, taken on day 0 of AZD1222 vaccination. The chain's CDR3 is CASSLSTGGSNQPQHF. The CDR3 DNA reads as TGTGCCAGCTCACTTTCGACAGGGGGTAGCAATCAGCCCCAGCATTTT.